The next 15 T cell receptor beta chains were all read from a single sample in a study of blood T cell repertoires in COVID-19. Assay: immunoSEQ multiplex PCR; the TCRdb copy retains only in-frame clones and omits some. The sample lists approximately 150,000 clones, 83% occurring once. Sequencing used peripheral blood. Receptors originate from a woman aged 80 or older with acute or convalescent COVID-19.

The chain has TRBV27 and TRBJ1-5; 10 bases are a match to TRBD1. Looked up from germline, CDR1 is MNHEY and CDR2 is SMNVEV (reference sequence). The CDR3 has 16 residues. The V gene end was trimmed by 6 bases and the J gene end by 7 bases; junction bases not matched to a gene: 12. The CDR3 DNA is TGTGCCAGCAGCCCTACCCGACAGGGGGCAGGCCAGCCCCAGCATTTT. This sequence encodes CASSPTRQGAGQPQHF.

This chain uses TRBV28 with TRBJ1-1; D not resolved. The CDR3 has 15 amino acids. Trimming removed 4 bases at V and 5 bases at J, with 17 bases between. Looked up from germline, CDR1 is MDHEN and CDR2 is SYDVKM. The CDR3 bases are TGTGCCAGCAGTTCTCCAGGAGAGGGTGAGACTGAAGCTTTCTTT. Amino acid sequence: CASSSPGEGETEAFF.

The chain combines TRBV3-1 (or the pseudogene TRBV3-2) with TRBJ1-5, with D hard to call. CDR1 is LGHDT and CDR2 is YNNKEL in the germline V gene (reference sequence). V gave up 0 bases and J gave up 3 bases, with 3 bases separating them. This CDR3 contains 13 residues. CDR3 amino acids: CASSQDNNQPQHF. CDR3 coding DNA: TGTGCCAGCAGCCAAGACAACAATCAGCCCCAGCATTTT.

This chain joins TRBV6-2 or TRBV6-3 and TRBJ2-3; D perhaps matches TRBD1 (6 bases). Germline V lookup: CDR1 MNHEY, CDR2 SVGEGT. Deletions cut 5 bases from V and 2 bases from J, with 8 bases between. This CDR3 is built from 13 residues. CDR3 sequence (DNA): TGTGCCAGCAGTCGGGACACCACAGATACGCAGTATTTT. Translating it yields CASSRDTTDTQYF.

J is TRBJ2-3 and V is TRBV4-3; D ambiguous. The CDR3 has 14 amino acids. CDR1 LGHNA and CDR2 YSLEER come from the germline V gene. Trimming removed 0 bases from V and 3 bases from J, with 7 bases in between. CDR3 DNA: TGCGCCAGCAGCCAAGATTACGGGACAGATACGCAGTATTTT. Translating gives CASSQDYGTDTQYF.

CDR3 residues: CASSPAGGQPQHF. CDR3 nucleotide sequence: TGTGCCAGCTCACCGGCAGGGGGCCAGCCCCAGCATTTT. The rearrangement links TRBV18 to TRBJ1-5; the match to TRBD1 covers 8 bases. V lost 3 bases, J lost 7 bases, and 2 bases stayed unmatched. CDR3 size: 13 residues. Looked up from germline, CDR1 is KGHSH and CDR2 is LQKENI.

The V call is TRBV5-1, the J call TRBJ2-2; TRBD2 is a possible D gene (5 bases). Germline V gene data show CDR1 as SGHRS and CDR2 as YFSETQ. The CDR3 sequence is 16 residues long. Between the trimmed V and J ends, which lost 0 bases and 2 bases, there was a span of 11 bases. The DNA of the CDR3 is TGCGCCAGCAGCTTGGCAGCTAGCACCAACACCGGGGAGCTGTTTTTT. This encodes CASSLAASTNTGELFF.

The V call is TRBV23-1, the J call TRBJ2-5; TRBD1 is a possible D gene (8 bases). TRBV23-1 is an ORF for which the function is uncertain. Trimming stripped 2 bases from V and 4 bases from J, with 23 bases between. The CDR3 is 18 amino acids. The chain's CDR3 is CASSQLKTAGQDGETQYF. The CDR3 DNA is TGCGCCAGCAGTCAACTAAAAACAGCGGGACAGGACGGAGAGACCCAGTACTTC.

V and J are TRBV5-1 and TRBJ1-5, with a possible D match to TRBD1 (5 bases). The CDR3 runs to 14 residues. Per the germline V gene, CDR1 is SGHRS and CDR2 is YFSETQ. Trimming left V 0 bases short and J 5 bases short, with 9 bases between. DNA for the CDR3: TGCGCCAGCAGCTTGGATGGGGGGGATCAGCCCCAGCATTTT. Its translation: CASSLDGGDQPQHF.

As for this clone: Sequence at one end of the junction differs from germline and may be a read error. The chain combines TRBV2 with TRBJ1-1; possible D gene TRBD1, 5 bases. Per the germline V gene, CDR1 is SNHLY and CDR2 is FYNNEI. This CDR3 comprises 13 residues. CDR3 in DNA: TGTGCCAGCAGCGAAGACAGGAACACTGAAGCTTTCTTT. Protein sequence: CASSEDRNTEAFF. The full variable domain, in which reference TRBV2 and TRBJ1-1 provide the parts outside the CDR3, is EPEVTQTPSHQVTQMGQEVILRCVPISNHLYFYWYRQILGQKVEFLVSFYNNEISEKSEIFDDQFSVERPDGSNFTLKIRSTKLEDSAMYFCASSEDRNTEAFFGQGTRLTVV.

Points on this clone: This sample includes further DNA sequences coding for the same CDR3. The CDR3 DNA reads TGTGCCAGCTCAACCGACAGGCCCCGGGACAGGGGCTCCTACGAGCAGTACTTC. This encodes CASSTDRPRDRGSYEQYF. V gene TRBV27 combines with J gene TRBJ2-7, with 10 nucleotides matching TRBD1. The CDR3 totals 18 residues. Trimming at V came to 8 bases and at J to 0 bases, leaving 16 bases not matched to a gene. Germline V CDR1 and CDR2: MNHEY, SMNVEV (reference sequence).

The chain links TRBV9 to TRBJ2-1; 10 bases align to TRBD2. V lost 0 bases, J lost 3 bases, and 3 bases stayed unmatched. This CDR3 has 16 residues. The germline CDR1 and CDR2 sequences are SGDLS and YYNGEE. As DNA, the CDR3 is TGTGCCAGCAGCGTAGTGGGACTAGCGATCTACAATGAGCAGTTCTTC. This encodes CASSVVGLAIYNEQFF.

In DNA, the CDR3 is TGCGCCAGCAGTACATCAACAGGGAATGAGCAGTTCTTC. Protein sequence: CASSTSTGNEQFF. This chain connects TRBV10-1 to TRBJ2-1, with D possibly matching TRBD1 (6 bases). The germline V and J ends were trimmed by 5 bases and 7 bases, with 12 bases remaining between them. The CDR3 contains 13 residues. The germline V gene encodes CDR1 WNHNN and CDR2 SYGVQD (reference sequence).

The chain uses TRBV25-1 and TRBJ1-2; 7 bases fit TRBD1. The CDR3 loop spans 14 amino acids. J gave up 4 bases and V 0 bases, and 2 bases lay outside the gene matches. Looked up from germline, CDR1 is MGHDK and CDR2 is SYGVNS. The CDR3 reads CASSEYRDSYGYTF. In nucleotides, the CDR3 is TGTGCCAGCAGTGAATATAGGGACAGCTATGGCTACACCTTC.

This chain uses TRBV12-3 or TRBV12-4 with TRBJ1-5, with TRBD1 identical over 7 bases. V dropped 8 bases and J dropped 4; count of bases not matched to a gene: 5. The CDR3 runs to 13 residues. The DNA for the CDR3 is TGTGCCAGCCAGGGGGTTCGGAATCAGCCCCAGCATTTT. Translation gives CASQGVRNQPQHF.